This entry lists 3 T cell receptor beta chains sequenced from one sample in a study of blood T cell repertoires in COVID-19. Clones were sequenced by immunoSEQ multiplex PCR, and TCRdb holds only the in-frame ones, with some missing. The table lists under 200,000 clones, around 80% of them singletons, with 6.9% in the top ten. The sample taken for sequencing was peripheral blood. The receptors stem from a man aged 55 to 69 with acute or convalescent COVID-19.

The gene calls are TRBV14 and TRBJ1-6; TRBD1 is a possible D gene (5 bases). Trimming pared 4 bases from V and 8 bases from J, leaving 9 bases between. Germline V gives CDR1 SGHDN, CDR2 FVKESK. The CDR3 totals 13 residues. The CDR3 bases are TGTGCCAGCAGCCCCCGCAGGGATTCACCCCTCCACTTT. Protein product: CASSPRRDSPLHF.

This chain joins TRBV19 and TRBJ1-1; tentatively, D is TRBD1 (5 bases). Germline V gene lookup returns CDR1 LNHDA and CDR2 SQIVND (reference sequence). Trimming shortened V by 10 bases and J by 0 bases, and 12 bases separated the two germline ends. CDR3 length equals 13 residues. This chain's CDR3 is CATWGGMNTEAFF. As DNA, the CDR3 is TGTGCCACTTGGGGGGGGATGAACACTGAAGCTTTCTTT.

This rearrangement joins TRBV7-3 to TRBJ2-1; 8 bases line up with TRBD2. The CDR3 spans 15 residues. The germline gives CDR1 SGHTA, CDR2 FQGTGA. Trimming removed 8 bases from V and 0 bases from J; junction bases left unmatched: 6. DNA of the CDR3: TGTGCCAGCGGGCTCGGGACTAGCTCCTACAATGAGCAGTTCTTC. This encodes CASGLGTSSYNEQFF.